The clone carrying this TCR beta chain was seen at least ten times. Its antigen is as yet unknown. Sample time point: sample taken at primary tumor resection. Unsorted whole RNA from tumor, nontumor lung or frozen PBMC underwent sequencing. TCRdb analysed the 5' RACE reads with MiXCR anew, one entry per CDR3 protein. The sample contains under 75,000 distinct CDR3 sequences, roughly 14% of which appear only once. The CDR3 is 14 amino acids. The germline V gene encodes CDR1 DFQATT and CDR2 SNEGSKA (reference sequence). The V gene lost 6 bases and the J gene lost 5 bases, with 20 bases spanning the gap. These data are taken from a study of spatial heterogeneity in lung cancer. Study results and limitations: Tumor TCRs that were ubiquitous and expanded showed up in blood more at resection than follow-up.

This clonotype was obtained from a male donor with early-stage non-small cell lung cancer. The chain recombines TRBV20-1 with TRBJ2-7, with D uncertain. Material: PBMCs, obtained at surgery. In DNA, the CDR3 is TGCAGTGCCCGTAATATGGGCAGAAACGACGAGCAGTACTTC. As protein: CSARNMGRNDEQYF.